These 13 T cell receptor beta chains were all obtained from the same sample, sequenced in a study of cytomegalovirus exposure and HLA in healthy donors. The PCR used 60 Vbeta and 13 Jbeta primers. Assay: immunoSEQ multiplex PCR; the TCRdb copy retains only in-frame clones and omits some. This repertoire shows under 130,000 clones, 69% found once; its top ten account for 3.2%. The source material was PBMCs. The source of these receptors is a man aged 25-45 years in good health and CMV-seronegative.

This clone is a singleton in its sample. The J gene is TRBJ2-3, the V gene TRBV9; weak D call: TRBD1 (5 bases). CDR3 length: 15 residues. Germline V lookup: CDR1 SGDLS, CDR2 YYNGEE. Trimming removed 4 bases from V and 1 base from J, with 13 bases in between. Here the CDR3 DNA reads TGTGCCAGCAGCCCCCGCAGGGTGGGCACAGATACGCAGTATTTT. Its protein is CASSPRRVGTDTQYF.

The rearrangement links TRBV4-2 to TRBJ1-6, with TRBD1 identical over 8 bases. This CDR3 region has 14 residues. Germline CDR1 LGHNA, CDR2 YNFKEQ. V was clipped by 1 base and J by 13 bases; unmatched bases: 6. CDR3 coding DNA: TGTGCCAGCAGCCAAGCGGACAGGGCGGACCCCCTCCACTTT. Translation gives CASSQADRADPLHF.

This clone was seen a few times. This chain connects TRBV11-2 to TRBJ1-2; D is perhaps TRBD1 (5 bases). Trimming shortened V by 5 bases and J by 5 bases, and 18 bases separated the two germline ends. Germline-derived CDR1 and CDR2 are SGHAT and FQNNGV. There are 15 residues in the CDR3. The CDR3 DNA is TGTGCCAGCAGCCCGGGGGTCGGGGCGCGGTATGGCTACACCTTC. It encodes CASSPGVGARYGYTF.

The V and J genes are TRBV9 and TRBJ2-3; the match to TRBD2 covers 10 bases. V lost 4 bases and J lost 1; bases outside the gene matches: 12. This CDR3 spans 18 amino acids. Germline V gene sequence: CDR1 SGDLS, CDR2 YYNGEE. CDR3 sequence: CASSPGVASGSRTDTQYF. The CDR3 bases are TGTGCCAGCAGCCCGGGGGTGGCTAGCGGGAGCCGCACAGATACGCAGTATTTT.

The V call is TRBV29-1, the J call TRBJ1-1; no firm D call. The CDR3 is 14 amino acids. CDR1 and CDR2 (germline): SQVTM, ANQGSEA. The CDR3 sequence is CGASKYGSSTEAFF. CDR3 coding DNA: TGCGGCGCATCCAAATATGGGTCTAGCACTGAAGCTTTCTTT. Looking up the rest from reference TRBV29-1 and TRBJ1-1 gives the full variable domain: SAVISQKPSRDICQRGTSLTIQCQVDSQVTMMFWYRQQPGQSLTLIATANQGSEATYESGFVIDKFPISRPNLTFSTLTVSNMSPEDSSIYLCGASKYGSSTEAFFGQGTRLTVV.

This chain joins TRBV6-6 and TRBJ2-5; 7 bases map to TRBD1. Matching the DNA end better, TRBJ2-7 makes the J call doubtful. Germline CDR1 MNHNY, CDR2 SVGAGI (reference sequence). The CDR3 runs to 13 residues. The CDR3 nucleotides read TGTGCCAGCAGTCAAGGGGGCTTCTACGAGCAGTACTTC. It is translated as CASSQGGFYEQYF.

This sequence joins TRBV9 and TRBJ1-2, with TRBD1 as a possible D gene (6 bases). The CDR3 contains 15 residues. The V and J ends lost 1 base and 3 bases respectively, with 13 bases between them. From germline, CDR1 is SGDLS and CDR2 YYNGEE. The DNA of the CDR3 is TGTGCCAGCAGCGTATCCCCAGGGGCGTACTATGGCTACACCTTC. Translating it yields CASSVSPGAYYGYTF.

The chain joins TRBV23-1 to TRBJ1-5, with TRBD1 identical over 10 bases. TRBV23-1 qualifies as an ORF whose function is uncertain. The CDR3 spans 17 residues. V shed 4 bases and J 3 bases; nucleotides not matched to a gene: 9. The CDR3 DNA reads as TGCGCCAGCAGTCCGAACCGGGACAGGGGCCCCAATCAGCCCCAGCATTTT. Its translation: CASSPNRDRGPNQPQHF.

The rearrangement uses TRBV7-2 and TRBJ2-7, with unresolved D. Looked up from germline, CDR1 is SGHTA and CDR2 is FQGNSA. The CDR3 loop spans 16 amino acids. Between the trimmed V and J ends, which lost 5 bases and 2 bases, there was a span of 19 bases. The CDR3 spells CASSRNLRGITYEQYF. The CDR3 bases are TGTGCCAGCAGCCGAAATTTAAGAGGCATTACCTACGAGCAGTACTTC.

The chain combines TRBV7-2 with TRBJ2-1, with TRBD1 identical over 7 bases. The CDR3 extends over 15 amino acids. CDR1 is SGHTA and CDR2 is FQGNSA in the germline V gene. V shed 2 bases, J shed 9 bases, and the junction held 10 bases outside the gene matches. CDR3 bases: TGTGCCAGCAGCTTACCAACAGGGGCGACAGGTGAGCAGTTCTTC. Its translation: CASSLPTGATGEQFF.

This chain uses TRBV5-5 with TRBJ1-1; D is ambiguous. V shed 0 bases and J shed 1 base, with 13 bases lying between them. CDR3 length equals 16 residues. Germline-derived CDR1 and CDR2 are SGHKS and YYEKEE (reference sequence). The CDR3 DNA reads as TGTGCCAGCAGCTTGGCCGCTTCTCTCAGGAACACTGAAGCTTTCTTT. Translating gives CASSLAASLRNTEAFF.

The chain carries TRBV28 and TRBJ2-7, with D possibly being TRBD1 (6 bases). The germline CDR1 and CDR2 sequences are MDHEN and SYDVKM. This CDR3 is built from 11 residues. With 3 bases removed from V and 9 bases from J, the gap between germline ends came to 9 bases. The CDR3 bases are TGTGCCAGCAGTTTTCAGGGGCGGCAGTACTTC. Protein product: CASSFQGRQYF.

The rearrangement joins TRBV6-1 to TRBJ1-6; TRBD1 matches 8 bases. V dropped 2 bases and J dropped 4; count of bases not matched to a gene: 4. The CDR3 spans 16 residues. Germline CDR1 and CDR2: MNHNS and SASEGT. The DNA for the CDR3 is TGTGCCAGCAGTGAACGAGACAGGGGTTATAATTCACCCCTCCACTTT. Its protein is CASSERDRGYNSPLHF.